Each of the 14 T cell receptor beta chains below was sequenced from the same sample in a study of PD-L1 blockade in urothelial cancer. Using immunoSEQ multiplex PCR, the repertoire was profiled, and TCRdb retains in-frame clones only, with some absent. The sample has about 79,000 clones, approximately 86% seen once. Noted time point: pretreatment peripheral blood. Sample: PBMCs, taken around atezolizumab (anti-PD-L1) treatment. These TCRs come from a man between 60 and 70 years old with urothelial cancer.

This chain uses TRBV4-1 with TRBJ2-7, with TRBD1 matching 8 bases. The germline gives CDR1 MGHRA, CDR2 YSYEKL. Unmatched junction bases numbered 9, after V lost 4 bases and J lost 4 bases. This CDR3 has 15 amino acids. In DNA, the CDR3 is TGCGCCAGCAGCCCTCGCACAGGGGGTGGATACGAGCAGTACTTC. Translation: CASSPRTGGGYEQYF.

The chain employs TRBV6-5 and TRBJ1-2, with D perhaps TRBD1 (6 bases). This CDR3 spans 14 amino acids. From germline, CDR1 is MNHEY and CDR2 SVGAGI. V lost 2 bases and J 4 bases, leaving 11 bases between the germline ends. The CDR3 sequence: CASSYGTRAYGYTF. In DNA, the CDR3 is TGTGCCAGCAGTTACGGGACACGGGCCTATGGCTACACCTTC.

This clone was detected only once. The chain couples TRBV5-1 to TRBJ1-1; a weak D match, TRBD1 (6 bases). The CDR3 length is 14 residues. Trimming cost V 4 bases and J 4 bases, with 14 bases left between them. Per germline, CDR1 SGHRS and CDR2 YFSETQ. The CDR3 region has the DNA TGCGCCAGCAGCCCGAGTCCAGGGGTCACTGAAGCTTTCTTT. It specifies CASSPSPGVTEAFF.

The chain carries TRBV18 and TRBJ2-7; 11 nucleotides agree with TRBD1. There are 16 residues in the CDR3. In germline, CDR1 is KGHSH, CDR2 LQKENI. V gave up 2 bases and J gave up 3 bases; unmatched junction bases: 6. CDR3 amino acids: CASSPWPGQGDYEQYF. CDR3 DNA: TGTGCCAGCTCACCATGGCCGGGACAGGGGGACTACGAGCAGTACTTC.

This chain uses TRBV5-1 with TRBJ2-3; D not resolved. The germline CDR1 and CDR2 sequences are SGHRS and YFSETQ. Trimming pared 9 bases from V and 2 bases from J, leaving 10 bases between. The CDR3 covers 12 residues. The CDR3 coding sequence is TGCGCCACCTCTGGCTCCACAGATACGCAGTATTTT. This sequence encodes CATSGSTDTQYF.

The rearrangement joins TRBV7-8 to TRBJ1-2, with TRBD1 identical over 7 bases. The germline V gene has CDR1 SGHVS and CDR2 FQNEAQ. The CDR3 has 14 amino acids. J lost 7 bases, V lost 0 bases, and 5 bases had no gene match. The CDR3 DNA follows: TGTGCCAGCAGCTTAGCGAGGGGGCAGGCTGGCTACACCTTC. Translating it yields CASSLARGQAGYTF.

This sequence joins TRBV6-5 and TRBJ1-1; 7 bases fit TRBD1. The length of the CDR3 is 15 residues. Trimming removed 0 bases from V and 4 bases from J; junction bases left unmatched: 5. The germline V gene encodes CDR1 MNHEY and CDR2 SVGAGI. The CDR3 sequence is CASSYSGQGVTEAFF. CDR3 DNA sequence: TGTGCCAGCAGTTACTCTGGGCAGGGGGTCACTGAAGCTTTCTTT.

V gene TRBV21-1 combines with J gene TRBJ1-6; the listed D gene, TRBD1, was not tested against the DNA. TRBV21-1 is an annotated pseudogene. The CDR3 is 15 amino acids. The CDR3 region has the DNA TGTGCCAGCAGCAAAGGGCACAGGGGAAATTCACCCCTCCACTTT. Its protein product is CASSKGHRGNSPLHF.

Here the CDR3 reads CASSFTDTQYF. The CDR3 DNA follows: TGTGCCAGCAGCTTCACTGATACGCAGTATTTT. The V gene is TRBV5-4, the J gene TRBJ2-3; no clear D. V was clipped by 2 bases and J by 6 bases, with 4 bases between them. The CDR3 is made up of 11 amino acids. Germline CDR1 and CDR2: SGHNT and YYREEE (reference sequence).

The chain joins TRBV5-1 to TRBJ2-7, with 7 nucleotides matching TRBD1. The germline V gene has CDR1 SGHRS and CDR2 YFSETQ. V shed 0 bases, J shed 3 bases, and the junction held 15 bases outside the gene matches. The CDR3 extends over 18 amino acids. The CDR3 protein is CASSLGVRRTGKNYEQYF. CDR3 bases: TGCGCCAGCAGCTTGGGAGTCCGCCGGACAGGTAAGAACTACGAGCAGTACTTC.

The gene calls are TRBV5-1 and TRBJ2-1; 7 bases align to TRBD2. There are 15 residues in the CDR3. Germline CDR1 and CDR2: SGHRS and YFSETQ. The V and J ends lost 2 bases and 5 bases, in that order; junction bases with no gene match: 7. CDR3 protein: CASSLVAGVDNEQFF. CDR3 coding DNA: TGCGCCAGCAGCTTAGTTGCGGGGGTGGACAATGAGCAGTTCTTC. Looking up the rest from reference TRBV5-1 and TRBJ2-1 gives the full variable domain: KAGVTQTPRYLIKTRGQQVTLSCSPISGHRSVSWYQQTPGQGLQFLFEYFSETQRNKGNFPGRFSGRQFSNSRSEMNVSTLELGDSALYLCASSLVAGVDNEQFFGPGTRLTVL.

This clone was seen a handful of times. At one end the junction does not follow the germline gene, possibly because of a read error. The gene calls are TRBV7-8 and TRBJ1-3; weak D call: TRBD1 (5 bases). CDR1 is SGHVS, CDR2 FQNEAQ, per germline. The CDR3 runs to 16 residues. The CDR3 loop reads CATSLFQGPSGNTIYF. CDR3 nucleotide sequence: TGTGCCACCAGCTTATTTCAGGGTCCCTCTGGAAACACCATATATTTT.

The chain uses TRBV28 and TRBJ1-2; D call uncertain. V lost 6 bases to trimming and J lost 0 bases, with 20 bases between them. Per the germline V gene, CDR1 is MDHEN and CDR2 is SYDVKM. This CDR3 comprises 17 residues. CDR3 sequence: CASRPRAGKGTNYGYTF. CDR3 nucleotide sequence: TGTGCCAGCAGACCCCGAGCAGGTAAAGGAACTAACTATGGCTACACCTTC.

This clone was observed a single time. The CDR3 DNA follows: TGTGCCAGTAGTCCTACAGGAGCGGGCGAGCAGTACTTC. It is translated as CASSPTGAGEQYF. The J gene is TRBJ2-7, the V gene TRBV19; a weak D match, TRBD2 (6 bases). The CDR3 spans 13 residues. The germline V gene encodes CDR1 LNHDA and CDR2 SQIVND (reference sequence). Trimming took off 5 bases at V and 6 bases at J, with 14 bases between the two ends.